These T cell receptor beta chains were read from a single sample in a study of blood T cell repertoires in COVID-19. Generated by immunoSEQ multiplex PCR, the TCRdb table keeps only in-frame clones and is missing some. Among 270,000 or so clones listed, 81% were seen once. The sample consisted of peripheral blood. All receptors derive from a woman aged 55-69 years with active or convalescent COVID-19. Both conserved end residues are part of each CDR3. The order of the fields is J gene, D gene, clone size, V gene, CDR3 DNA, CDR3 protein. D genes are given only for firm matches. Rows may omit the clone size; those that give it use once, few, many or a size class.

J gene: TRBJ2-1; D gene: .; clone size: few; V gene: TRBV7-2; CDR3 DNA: TGTGCCAGCAGCTTAGCGGCCTTCTTCAATGAGCAGTTCTTC; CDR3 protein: CASSLAAFFNEQFF
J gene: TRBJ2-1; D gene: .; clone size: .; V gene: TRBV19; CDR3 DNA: TGTGCCAGTAGTATCGGAATAGGGGGCAATGAGCAGTTCTTC; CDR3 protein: CASSIGIGGNEQFF
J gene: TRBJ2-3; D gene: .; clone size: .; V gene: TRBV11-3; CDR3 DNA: TGTGCCAGCAGCTTACAGGGGCAGGGGAAGGATACGCAGTATTTT; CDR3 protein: CASSLQGQGKDTQYF
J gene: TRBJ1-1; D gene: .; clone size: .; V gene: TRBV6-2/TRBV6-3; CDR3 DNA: TGTGCCAGCAGTTACTCGACAGGGAACACTGAAGCTTTCTTT; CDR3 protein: CASSYSTGNTEAFF
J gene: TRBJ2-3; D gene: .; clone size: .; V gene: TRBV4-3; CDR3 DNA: TGCGCCAGCAGCCAAGGAGTTGGCACAGATACGCAGTATTTT; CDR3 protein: CASSQGVGTDTQYF
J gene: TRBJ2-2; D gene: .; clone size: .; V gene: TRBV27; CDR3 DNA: TGTGCCAGCAGTTTATTTAGACTACTCCGATCCCAGTCCACCGGGGAGCTGTTTTTT; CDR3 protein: CASSLFRLLRSQSTGELFF
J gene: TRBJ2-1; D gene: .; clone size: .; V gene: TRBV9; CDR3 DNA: TGTGCCAGCAGCGTACGGAGCCCGAGCTCCTACAATGAGCAGTTCTTC; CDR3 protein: CASSVRSPSSYNEQFF
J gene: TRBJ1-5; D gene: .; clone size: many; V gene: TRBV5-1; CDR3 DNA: TGCGCCAGCAGCTTGGAGCCAGGTAATAGCAATCAGCCCCAGCATTTT; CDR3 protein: CASSLEPGNSNQPQHF
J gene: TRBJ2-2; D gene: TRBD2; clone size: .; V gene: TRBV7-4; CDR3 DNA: TGTGCCAGCAGCCCGGACTCGCGGGGGGGATACACCGGGGAGCTGTTTTTT; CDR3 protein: CASSPDSRGGYTGELFF
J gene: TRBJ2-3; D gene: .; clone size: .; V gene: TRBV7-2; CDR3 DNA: TGTGCCAGCAGCTTTCTTGTTTCCTCTAGCACAGATACGCAGTATTTT; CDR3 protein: CASSFLVSSSTDTQYF
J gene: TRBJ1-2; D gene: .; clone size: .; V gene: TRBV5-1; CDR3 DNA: TGCGCCAGCAGCGGGCTCCACTATGGCTACACCTTC; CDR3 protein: CASSGLHYGYTF
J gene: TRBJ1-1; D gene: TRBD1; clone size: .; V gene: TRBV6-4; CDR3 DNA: TGTGCCAGCAGTGACAGACTCGGACAGGGGGAAGCTTTCTTT; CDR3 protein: CASSDRLGQGEAFF
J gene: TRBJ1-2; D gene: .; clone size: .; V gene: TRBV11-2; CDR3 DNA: TGTGCCAGCAGCTCCCCCCAGGGATCCCATCGGTACTATGGCTACACCTTC; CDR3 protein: CASSSPQGSHRYYGYTF
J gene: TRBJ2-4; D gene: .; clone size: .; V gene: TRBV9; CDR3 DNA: TGTGCCAGCAGCGGAGCCGCCAAAAACATTCAGTACTTC; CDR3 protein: CASSGAAKNIQYF
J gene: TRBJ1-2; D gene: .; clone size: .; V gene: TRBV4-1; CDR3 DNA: TGCGCCAGCAGCCAAGTTGGGGGCCACTATGGCTACACCTTC; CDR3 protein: CASSQVGGHYGYTF
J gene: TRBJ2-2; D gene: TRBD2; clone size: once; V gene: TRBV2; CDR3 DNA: TGTGCCAGCAGCCTACTAGCGGGGGGACTTAACACCGGGGAGCTGTTTTTT; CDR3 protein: CASSLLAGGLNTGELFF
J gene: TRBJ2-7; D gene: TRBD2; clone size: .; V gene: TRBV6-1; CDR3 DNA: TGTGCCAGCAGTGCCTATCTAGCGGGTGCTACCTACGAGCAGTACTTC; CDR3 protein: CASSAYLAGATYEQYF
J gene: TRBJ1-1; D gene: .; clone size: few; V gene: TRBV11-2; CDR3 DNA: TGTGCCAGCAGCTTCCAGGGGAACACTGAAGCTTTCTTT; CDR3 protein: CASSFQGNTEAFF
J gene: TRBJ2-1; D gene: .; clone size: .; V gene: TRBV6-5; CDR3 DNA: TGTGCCAGCAGTTCTATGTTCTCCCCCTACAATGAGCAGTTCTTC; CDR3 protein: CASSSMFSPYNEQFF
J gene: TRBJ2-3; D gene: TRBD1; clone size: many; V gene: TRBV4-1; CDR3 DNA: TGCGCCAGCAGCCCCAACCGGGACAGGGCAGATACGCAGTATTTT; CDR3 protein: CASSPNRDRADTQYF
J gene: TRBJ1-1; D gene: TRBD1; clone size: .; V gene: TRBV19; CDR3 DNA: TGTGCCAGTGGGGACAGCTTGAACACTGAAGCTTTCTTT; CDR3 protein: CASGDSLNTEAFF
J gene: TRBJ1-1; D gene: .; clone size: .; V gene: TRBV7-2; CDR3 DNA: TGTGCCAGCAGCTTAGGTTCTTCAGGCCCGCACACTGAAGCTTTCTTT; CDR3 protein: CASSLGSSGPHTEAFF
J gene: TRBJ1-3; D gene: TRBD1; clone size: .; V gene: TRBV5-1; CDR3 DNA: TGCGCCAGCAGCTTGGTAGGGGACAGTCGCTCTGGAAACACCATATATTTT; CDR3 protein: CASSLVGDSRSGNTIYF
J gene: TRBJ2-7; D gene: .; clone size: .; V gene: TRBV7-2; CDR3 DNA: TGTGCCAGCAGCTTAGCGGTAGGAGGGCTAGGACAGCAGTACTTC; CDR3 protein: CASSLAVGGLGQQYF
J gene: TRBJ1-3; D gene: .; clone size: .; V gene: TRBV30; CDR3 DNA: TGTGCCTGGAGTGCTCCGGCGGGCGGAAACACCATATATTTT; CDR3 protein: CAWSAPAGGNTIYF
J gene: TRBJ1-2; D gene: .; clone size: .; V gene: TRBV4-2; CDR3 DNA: TGTGCCAGCAGCCAAGAGTTTAGTATCTATGGCTACACCTTC; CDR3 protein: CASSQEFSIYGYTF
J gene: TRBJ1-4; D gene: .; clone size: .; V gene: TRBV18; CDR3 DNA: TGTGCCAGCTCACCAAGTCGGACAGAAACTAATGAAAAACTGTTTTTT; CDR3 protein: CASSPSRTETNEKLFF
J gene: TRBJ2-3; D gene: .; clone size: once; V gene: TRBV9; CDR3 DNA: TGTGCCAGCAGCGTAGGGGAGTGGACCCCCACAGATACGCAGTATTTT; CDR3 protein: CASSVGEWTPTDTQYF
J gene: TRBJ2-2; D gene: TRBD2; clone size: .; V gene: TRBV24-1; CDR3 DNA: TGTGCCACCAGTAGCGCGGGGGGCCCCGCCGGGGAGCTGTTTTTT; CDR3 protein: CATSSAGGPAGELFF
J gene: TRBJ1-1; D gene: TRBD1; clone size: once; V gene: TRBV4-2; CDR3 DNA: TGTGCCAGCAGCCAAGGGACAGGGACCACTGAAGCTTTCTTT; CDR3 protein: CASSQGTGTTEAFF
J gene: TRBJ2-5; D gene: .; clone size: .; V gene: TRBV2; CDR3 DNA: TGTGCCAGCAGTGATGAGGTGGGCTTGGGGGGCCAAGAGACCCAGTACTTC; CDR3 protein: CASSDEVGLGGQETQYF
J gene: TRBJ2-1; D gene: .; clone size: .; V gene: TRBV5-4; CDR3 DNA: TGTGCCAGCAGCTTGGGGACAGTCTCCTACAATGAGCAGTTCTTC; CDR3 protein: CASSLGTVSYNEQFF
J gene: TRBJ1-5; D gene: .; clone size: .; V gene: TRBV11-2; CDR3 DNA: TGTGCCAGCAGCTTAGGTGGACAGAGGGGGCAGCCCCAGCATTTT; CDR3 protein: CASSLGGQRGQPQHF
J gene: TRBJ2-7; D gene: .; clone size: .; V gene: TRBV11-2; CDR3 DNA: TGTGCCAGCAGCTTAGGGGTTGAGACAGCCGCCCACGAGCAGTACTTC; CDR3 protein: CASSLGVETAAHEQYF
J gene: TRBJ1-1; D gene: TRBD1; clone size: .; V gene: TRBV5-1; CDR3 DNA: TGCGCCAGCAGCTTGGTTGGACAGGTAACCATCATGAACACTGAAGCTTTCTTT; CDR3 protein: CASSLVGQVTIMNTEAFF
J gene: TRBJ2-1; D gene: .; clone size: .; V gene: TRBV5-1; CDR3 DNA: TGCGCCAGCAGCTCAGGGCCTGAAGAGTACAATGAGCAGTTCTTC; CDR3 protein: CASSSGPEEYNEQFF
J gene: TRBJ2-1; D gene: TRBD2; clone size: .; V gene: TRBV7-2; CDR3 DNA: TGTGCCAGCAGCTTAGCTTCGGGGGGGTTGAATGAGCAGTTCTTC; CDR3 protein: CASSLASGGLNEQFF
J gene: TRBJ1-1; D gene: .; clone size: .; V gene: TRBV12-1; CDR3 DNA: TGTGCCAGCAGCCCAATGACAGGCCTCACTGAAGCTTTCTTT; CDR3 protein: CASSPMTGLTEAFF
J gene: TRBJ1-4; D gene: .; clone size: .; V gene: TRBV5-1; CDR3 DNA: TGCGCCAGCAGTCCCTCGGGGGGCGATGAAAAACTGTTTTTT; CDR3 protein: CASSPSGGDEKLFF
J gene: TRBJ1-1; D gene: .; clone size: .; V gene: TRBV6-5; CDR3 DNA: TGTGCCAGCAGTTCCAGAGTTCCCCGGGTCACTGAAGCTTTCTTT; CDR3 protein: CASSSRVPRVTEAFF
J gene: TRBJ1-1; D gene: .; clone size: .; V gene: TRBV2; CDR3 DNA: TGTGCCAGCAGTAAAAACAGGAACACTGAAGCTTTCTTT; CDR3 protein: CASSKNRNTEAFF
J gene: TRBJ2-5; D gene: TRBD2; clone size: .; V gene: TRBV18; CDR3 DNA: TGTGCCAGCTCACCCGGACTAGCGGGGGGGCAAGAGACCCAGTACTTC; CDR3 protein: CASSPGLAGGQETQYF
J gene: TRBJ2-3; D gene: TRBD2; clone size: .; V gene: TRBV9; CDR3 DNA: TGTGCCAGCAGCGTCAGAGCGGGGGGGGACACAGATACGCAGTATTTT; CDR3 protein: CASSVRAGGDTDTQYF
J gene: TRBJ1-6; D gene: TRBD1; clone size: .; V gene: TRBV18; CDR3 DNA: TGTGCCAGCTCACCACTGGGACAGACCAGGGGATATAATTCACCCCTCCACTTT; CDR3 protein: CASSPLGQTRGYNSPLHF
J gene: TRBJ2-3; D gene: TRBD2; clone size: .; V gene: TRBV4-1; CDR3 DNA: TGCGCCAGCAGCCAAGATCTGGCGGGGGGGCGGGGAGATACGCAGTATTTT; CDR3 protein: CASSQDLAGGRGDTQYF